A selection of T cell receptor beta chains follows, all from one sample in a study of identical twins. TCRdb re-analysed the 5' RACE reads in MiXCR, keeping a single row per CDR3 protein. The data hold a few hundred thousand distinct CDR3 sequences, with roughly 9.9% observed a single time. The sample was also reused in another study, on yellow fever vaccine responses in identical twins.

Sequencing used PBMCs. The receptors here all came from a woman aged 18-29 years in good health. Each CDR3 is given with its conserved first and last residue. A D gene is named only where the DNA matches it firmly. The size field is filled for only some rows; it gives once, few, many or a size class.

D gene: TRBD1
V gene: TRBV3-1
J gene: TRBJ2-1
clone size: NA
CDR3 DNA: TGTGCCAGCAGAAATAGGGACAGATACAATGAGCAGTTCTTC
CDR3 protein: CASRNRDRYNEQFF

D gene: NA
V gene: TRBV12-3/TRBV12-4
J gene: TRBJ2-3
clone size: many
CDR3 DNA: TGTGCCAGCAGTCCGATCAGGGGCACAGATACGCAGTATTTT
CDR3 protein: CASSPIRGTDTQYF

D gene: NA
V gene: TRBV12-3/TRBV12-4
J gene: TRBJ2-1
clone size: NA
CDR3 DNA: TGTGCCAGCGCCCTCGTGGGGGGCACCTACAATGAGCAGTTCTTC
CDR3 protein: CASALVGGTYNEQFF

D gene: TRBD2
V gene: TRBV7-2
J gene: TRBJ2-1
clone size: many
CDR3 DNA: TGTGCCAGCAGCTTAGTACTAGCGCGTGAGCAGTTCTTC
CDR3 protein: CASSLVLAREQFF

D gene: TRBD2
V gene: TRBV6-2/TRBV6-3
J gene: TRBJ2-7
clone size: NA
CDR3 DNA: TGTGCCAGCAGTCCCGGGACTAGCGGGGGGTCCTCCTACGAGCAGTACTTC
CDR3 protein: CASSPGTSGGSSYEQYF

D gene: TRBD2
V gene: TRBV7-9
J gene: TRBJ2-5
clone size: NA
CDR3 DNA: TGTGCCAGCAGCCATGGACTAGCGGGAGTTGAGACCCAGTACTTC
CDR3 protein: CASSHGLAGVETQYF

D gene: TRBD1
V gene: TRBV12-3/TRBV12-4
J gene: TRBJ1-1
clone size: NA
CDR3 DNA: TGTGCCAGCAGCCAAGGACAGGGGGCACTTAACACTGAAGCTTTCTTT
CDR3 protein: CASSQGQGALNTEAFF

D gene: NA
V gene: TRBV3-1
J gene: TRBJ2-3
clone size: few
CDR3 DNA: TGTGCCAGCAGCCAAGATATCGGTGGTCATACGCAGTATTTT
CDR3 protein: CASSQDIGGHTQYF

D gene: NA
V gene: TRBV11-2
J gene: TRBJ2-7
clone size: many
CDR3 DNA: TGTGCCAGCAGCACCTCAGGGGTATGGGAGCAGTACTTC
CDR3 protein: CASSTSGVWEQYF

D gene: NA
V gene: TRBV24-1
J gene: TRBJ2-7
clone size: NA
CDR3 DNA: TGTGCCACCAGTCAACAGGGTTCCTACGAGCAGTACTTC
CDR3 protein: CATSQQGSYEQYF

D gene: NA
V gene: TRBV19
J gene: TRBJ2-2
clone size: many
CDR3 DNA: TGCGCCAGCCGTAACACCGGGGAGCTGTTTTTT
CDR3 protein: CASRNTGELFF

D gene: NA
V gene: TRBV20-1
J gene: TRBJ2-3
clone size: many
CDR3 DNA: TGCAGTGCTAGTCTCGGACAGATAAATACGCAGTATTTT
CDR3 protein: CSASLGQINTQYF

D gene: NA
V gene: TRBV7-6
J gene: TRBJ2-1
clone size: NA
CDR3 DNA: TGTGCCAGCAGCTTAGCTGGCCCCCGAAGGGAGCAGTTCTTC
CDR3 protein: CASSLAGPRREQFF

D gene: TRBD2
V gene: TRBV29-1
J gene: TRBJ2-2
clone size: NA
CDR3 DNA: TGCAGCGTCTATGGACTAGCGGGGGGTACCGGGGAGCTGTTTTTT
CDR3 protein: CSVYGLAGGTGELFF

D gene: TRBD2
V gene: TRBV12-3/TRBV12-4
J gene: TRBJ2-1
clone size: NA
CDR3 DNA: TGTGCCAGCATCTTAGCGGGAGTCATTGGTGAGCAGTTCTTC
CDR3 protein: CASILAGVIGEQFF

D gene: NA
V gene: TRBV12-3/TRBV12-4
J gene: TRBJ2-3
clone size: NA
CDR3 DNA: TGTGCCAGCAGTTTAGAACTAGCCCCAGATACGCAGTATTTT
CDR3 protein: CASSLELAPDTQYF

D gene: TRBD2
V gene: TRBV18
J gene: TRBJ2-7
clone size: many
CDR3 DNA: TGTGCCAGCTCACCAGCCGGGGGGTACGAGCAGTACTTC
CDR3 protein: CASSPAGGYEQYF